The T cell receptor beta chain under discussion was sequenced for a study of blood T cell repertoires in COVID-19. Study as a whole: Acute and convalescent COVID-19 specimens originated in the United States, Italy and Spain. PBMCs, B-cell-depleted T cells, or T cells were the source of the cDNA or gDNA that made up the material.

Seattle enrolled patients during active infection and tracked them longitudinally. CDR1 is SGHNT and CDR2 is YYREEE in the germline V gene (reference sequence). V lost 0 bases and J lost 1, with 11 bases in between. There are 15 residues in the CDR3. In the study's own analysis: Reference gene primer amplification gave estimated nucleated cell counts. Sequenced by immunoSEQ multiplex PCR; TCRdb stores in-frame clones only, minus some. Clone size and the V and J calls come from that table; the DNA yielded D and trimming. Counted here are 70,000 to 100,000 clones, around nine tenths occurring once; the ten biggest clones make up about 18%.

The chain carries TRBV5-4 and TRBJ2-7; D might be TRBD2 (6 bases). Sequences were obtained from peripheral blood. The receptor's source is an older woman with COVID-19, enrolled during active disease. CDR3 sequence reads: CASSLVAGPSYEQYF. The CDR3, as DNA: TGTGCCAGCAGCTTGGTCGCGGGACCTTCCTACGAGCAGTACTTC.